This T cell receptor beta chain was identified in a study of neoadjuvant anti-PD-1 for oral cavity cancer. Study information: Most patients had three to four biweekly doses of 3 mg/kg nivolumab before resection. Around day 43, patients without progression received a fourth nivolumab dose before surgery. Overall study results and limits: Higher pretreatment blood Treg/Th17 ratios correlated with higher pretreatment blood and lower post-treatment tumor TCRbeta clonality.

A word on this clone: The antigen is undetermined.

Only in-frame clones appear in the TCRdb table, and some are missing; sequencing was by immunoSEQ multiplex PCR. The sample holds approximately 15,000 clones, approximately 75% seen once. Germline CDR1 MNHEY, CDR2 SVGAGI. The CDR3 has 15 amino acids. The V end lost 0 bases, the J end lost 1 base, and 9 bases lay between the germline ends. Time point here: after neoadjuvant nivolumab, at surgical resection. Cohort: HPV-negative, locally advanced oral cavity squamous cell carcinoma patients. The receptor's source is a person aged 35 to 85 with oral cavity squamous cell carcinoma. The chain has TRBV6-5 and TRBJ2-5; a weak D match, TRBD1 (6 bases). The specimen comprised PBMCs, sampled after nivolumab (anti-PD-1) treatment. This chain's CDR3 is CASSYSGQTQETQYF. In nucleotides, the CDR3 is TGTGCCAGCAGTTACTCTGGACAGACCCAAGAGACCCAGTACTTC.